Following are 22 T cell receptor beta chains from one sample sequenced in a study of glioma-infiltrating T cells. Using RNA template, CDR3s of TCR alpha and beta were amplified with iRepertoire arm-PCR. TCRdb used MiXCR to reprocess the multiplex PCR reads, holding one entry per CDR3 protein. The sample includes about 380,000 distinct CDR3 sequences, 41% of them seen just once. The sample comprised glioma tissue, nonneoplastic brain tissue, or PBMCs (not recorded which). These receptors were obtained from a human donor with low-grade glioma or glioblastoma, undergoing nonglioma brain surgery, or in good health (not recorded which).

The rearrangement links TRBV7-3 to TRBJ2-2, with D unresolved. There are 13 residues in the CDR3. Trimming removed 1 base from V and 3 bases from J, with 3 bases in between. Germline loops: CDR1 SGHTA, CDR2 FQGTGA. The CDR3 region has the DNA TGTGCCAGCAGCTTAATTCACACCGGGGAGCTGTTTTTT. This encodes CASSLIHTGELFF.

The V call is TRBV20-1, the J call TRBJ2-1; no clear D. The J call may be faulty, since TRBJ2-7 better matches the DNA end. The CDR3 has 14 amino acids. CDR1 DFQATT and CDR2 SNEGSKA come from the germline V gene (reference sequence). The CDR3 DNA reads as TGCAGTGCTAGAAACTTGCTTAGCTCCTACGAGCAGTACTTC. This encodes CSARNLLSSYEQYF.

This clonotype was seen only a few times. The chain has TRBV2 and TRBJ2-1, with D uncertain. V was pared by 4 bases and J by 2 bases, with 12 bases between. This CDR3 has 15 residues. CDR1 is SNHLY and CDR2 is FYNNEI in the germline V gene. CDR3 loop: CASSVDRMPYNEQFF. As DNA, the CDR3 is TGTGCCAGCAGTGTTGACCGGATGCCCTACAATGAGCAGTTCTTC.

This clonotype occurred many times. The V gene is TRBV25-1, the J gene TRBJ2-5, with no clear D. The germline V gene has CDR1 MGHDK and CDR2 SYGVNS. The germline V and J ends were trimmed by 6 bases and 13 bases, with 15 bases remaining between them. CDR3 length: 11 residues. The CDR3 is CASRTLRRLYF. CDR3 bases: TGTGCCAGCAGGACCCTACGACGGCTGTACTTC.

Ten or more counts support this clonotype. The rearrangement links TRBV27 to TRBJ1-4; the match to TRBD1 covers 7 bases. The germline V gene encodes CDR1 MNHEY and CDR2 SMNVEV (reference sequence). The CDR3 consists of 14 residues. Germline trimming cut 4 bases from V and 6 bases from J; bases unmatched to any gene: 5. CDR3 region: CASSWRGRDEKLFF. CDR3 bases: TGTGCCAGCAGTTGGAGGGGGCGGGATGAAAAACTGTTTTTT. Full variable domain (missing parts from reference TRBV27 and TRBJ1-4): EAQVTQNPRYLITVTGKKLTVTCSQNMNHEYMSWYRQDPGLGLRQIYYSMNVEVTDKGDVPEGYKVSRKEKRNFPLILESPSPNQTSLYFCASSWRGRDEKLFFGSGTQLSVL.

This clonotype was seen a handful of times. The J gene is TRBJ2-1, the V gene TRBV28; possibly TRBD2 for D (5 bases). CDR1 MDHEN and CDR2 SYDVKM come from the germline V gene. V was trimmed by 2 bases and J by 9 bases, leaving 17 bases between them. The CDR3 extends over 15 amino acids. The CDR3 is CASSLLTKITPEQFF. DNA of the CDR3: TGTGCCAGCAGTTTACTGACTAAGATAACCCCTGAGCAGTTCTTC.

This clonotype was seen at least ten times. CDR3 DNA sequence: TGTGCCAGCAGCCCTAGCGGGAGGCCAGATACGCAGTATTTT. Protein sequence: CASSPSGRPDTQYF. The V call is TRBV6-2 or TRBV6-3, the J call TRBJ2-3; 11 bases fit TRBD2. With V trimmed by 6 bases and J by 4 bases, 3 bases remained unmatched. Germline assignment: CDR1 MNHEY and CDR2 SVGEGT. This CDR3 contains 14 residues.

This sequence joins TRBV11-2 and TRBJ1-2; D gene uncertain. V dropped 3 bases and J dropped 2 bases, with 16 bases sitting between them. CDR1 is SGHAT, CDR2 FQNNGV, per germline. The CDR3 has 16 amino acids. The CDR3 reads CASSFALGRLNYGYTF. DNA for the CDR3: TGTGCCAGCAGCTTTGCCCTGGGCAGATTAAACTATGGCTACACCTTC.

This sequence joins TRBV7-2 and TRBJ1-6; D remains unclear. V lost 5 bases and J 7 bases, leaving 6 bases between the germline ends. From germline, CDR1 is SGHTA and CDR2 FQGNSA. The CDR3 covers 12 residues. The CDR3 DNA reads as TGTGCCAGCAGCGTCAGAAATTCACCCCTCCACTTT. The encoded protein is CASSVRNSPLHF. Using reference TRBV7-2 and TRBJ1-6 for the parts outside the CDR3, the full variable domain is GAGVSQSPSNKVTEKGKDVELRCDPISGHTALYWYRQSLGQGLEFLIYFQGNSAPDKSGLPSDRFSAERTGGSVSTLTIQRTQQEDSAVYLCASSVRNSPLHFGNGTRLTVT.

The rearrangement uses TRBV4-3 and TRBJ2-7; D may be TRBD2 (6 bases). The CDR3 covers 14 residues. Trimming pared 0 bases from V and 3 bases from J, leaving 9 bases between. Germline V CDR1 and CDR2: LGHNA, YSLEER. CDR3 DNA sequence: TGCGCCAGCAGCCAAGATACCGGGAGCTACGAGCAGTACTTC. Its protein is CASSQDTGSYEQYF.

The chain joins TRBV6-1 to TRBJ2-1, with D uncertain. There are 12 residues in the CDR3. Germline V gene sequence: CDR1 MNHNS, CDR2 SASEGT. V lost 4 bases to trimming and J lost 8 bases, with 9 bases between them. In nucleotides, the CDR3 is TGTGCCAGCAGTGGGGAAGTCTATGAGCAGTTCTTC. Translation gives CASSGEVYEQFF.

Regarding this clonotype: One end of the junction is discordant with germline, which a read error may explain. V gene TRBV27 combines with J gene TRBJ2-1, with a possible D match to TRBD2 (5 bases). Germline lookup yields CDR1 MNHEY and CDR2 SMNVEV (reference sequence). The CDR3 totals 16 residues. CDR3 loop: CASSLSVGASYSEQFF. CDR3 DNA sequence: TGTGCCAGCAGTTTATCGGTGGGAGCCTCCTACAGTGAGCAGTTCTTC.

This clonotype occurred many times. CDR3 DNA sequence: TGTGCCAGCAGCAGACCAAAGTCCACTGAAGCTTTCTTT. Translation gives CASSRPKSTEAFF. The chain is built from TRBV6-1 and TRBJ1-1; D is unresolved. Trimming pared 6 bases from V and 4 bases from J, leaving 12 bases between. The CDR3 has 13 amino acids. CDR1 and CDR2 from the germline V gene are MNHNS and SASEGT.

CDR3 region: CASSLEGDGNQPQHF. In nucleotides, the CDR3 is TGCGCCAGCAGCTTGGAAGGGGACGGCAATCAGCCCCAGCATTTT. The chain recombines TRBV5-1 with TRBJ1-5, with a tentative D call TRBD1 (5 bases). V was clipped by 0 bases and J by 2 bases, with 9 bases between them. Germline CDR1 SGHRS, CDR2 YFSETQ. The CDR3 loop spans 15 amino acids.

The chain combines TRBV4-2 with TRBJ2-3; weak D call: TRBD2 (6 bases). V lost 0 bases and J 1 base, leaving 11 bases between the germline ends. Germline CDR1 LGHNA, CDR2 YNFKEQ. This CDR3 has 16 residues. The CDR3 coding sequence is TGTGCCAGCAGCCAAGATCTCACGGGGGGCACAGATACGCAGTATTTT. Translating gives CASSQDLTGGTDTQYF.

On this clonotype itself: Just one base apart from a much larger clone, this may be a read error. V usage is TRBV6-1 and J usage is TRBJ2-1; D uncertain. Per the germline V gene, CDR1 is MNHNS and CDR2 is SASEGT. The CDR3 has 11 residues. In DNA, the CDR3 is TGTGCCAGCAGCCGTTACAATAAGCAGTTCTTC. Its protein product is CASSRYNKQFF.

This clonotype was seen a handful of times. This chain links TRBV14 with TRBJ2-3; 9 nucleotides align to TRBD2. There are 17 residues in the CDR3. V lost 1 base, J lost 4 bases, and 9 bases stayed unmatched. The germline CDR1 and CDR2 sequences are SGHDN and FVKESK. The CDR3: CASSQALAGYFADTQYF. The CDR3 DNA sequence: TGTGCCAGCAGCCAAGCCCTAGCGGGATATTTTGCAGATACGCAGTATTTT.

This clonotype was seen more than once but under ten times. The chain employs TRBV6-1 and TRBJ2-4; perhaps TRBD2 as D (6 bases). The CDR3 totals 16 residues. Per germline, CDR1 MNHNS and CDR2 SASEGT. V was pared by 7 bases and J by 0 bases, with 16 bases between. The chain's CDR3 is CASIPPMGLAKNIQYF. DNA for the CDR3: TGTGCCAGCATACCACCAATGGGACTAGCCAAAAACATTCAGTACTTC.

This clonotype was seen a handful of times. The V and J genes are TRBV7-9 and TRBJ1-1; possible D gene TRBD1, 5 bases. Trimming pared 5 bases from V and 1 base from J, leaving 14 bases between. The CDR3 runs 15 residues. Germline CDR1 is SEHNR and CDR2 is FQNEAQ (reference sequence). This CDR3 is CASSPQGGENTEAFF. DNA of the CDR3: TGTGCCAGCAGCCCTCAGGGCGGGGAGAACACTGAAGCTTTCTTT.

Ten or more counts support this clonotype. The chain employs TRBV28 and TRBJ2-5; 7 nucleotides line up with TRBD1. Germline values: CDR1 MDHEN, CDR2 SYDVKM. CDR3 size: 15 residues. Losses at the gene ends were 4 bases for V and 6 bases for J; bases not matched to a gene: 11. The CDR3 DNA reads as TGTGCCAGCAGTTCCCCAGGGGGTAGTGAGAAGACCCAGTACTTC. Protein product: CASSSPGGSEKTQYF. Based on the CDR3 plus reference TRBV28 and TRBJ2-5, the full variable domain is DVKVTQSSRYLVKRTGEKVFLECVQDMDHENMFWYRQDPGLGLRLIYFSYDVKMKEKGDIPEGYSVSREKKERFSLILESASTNQTSMYLCASSSPGGSEKTQYFGPGTRLLVL.

In regard to this clonotype: This could be a read error, since a much larger clone is one nucleotide away. The V and J genes are TRBV2 and TRBJ1-1; TRBD1 might be the D (6 bases). The CDR3 totals 13 residues. The V gene's germline CDR1 is SNHLY and CDR2 FYNNEI. This CDR3 is CASSVDRNIEAFF. DNA for the CDR3: TGTGCCAGCAGTGTCGACAGGAACATTGAAGCTTTCTTT.

This clonotype appeared a single time. This chain uses TRBV15 with TRBJ1-1; D possibly corresponds to TRBD2 (5 bases). The J call is doubtful: the DNA matches TRBJ2-2 better. CDR3 length equals 14 residues. Germline CDR1 and CDR2: LNHNV and YYDKDF (reference sequence). This CDR3 reads CATTGEGYTGELFF. The CDR3, as DNA: TGTGCCACCACCGGGGAAGGGTACACCGGGGAGCTGTTTTTT.